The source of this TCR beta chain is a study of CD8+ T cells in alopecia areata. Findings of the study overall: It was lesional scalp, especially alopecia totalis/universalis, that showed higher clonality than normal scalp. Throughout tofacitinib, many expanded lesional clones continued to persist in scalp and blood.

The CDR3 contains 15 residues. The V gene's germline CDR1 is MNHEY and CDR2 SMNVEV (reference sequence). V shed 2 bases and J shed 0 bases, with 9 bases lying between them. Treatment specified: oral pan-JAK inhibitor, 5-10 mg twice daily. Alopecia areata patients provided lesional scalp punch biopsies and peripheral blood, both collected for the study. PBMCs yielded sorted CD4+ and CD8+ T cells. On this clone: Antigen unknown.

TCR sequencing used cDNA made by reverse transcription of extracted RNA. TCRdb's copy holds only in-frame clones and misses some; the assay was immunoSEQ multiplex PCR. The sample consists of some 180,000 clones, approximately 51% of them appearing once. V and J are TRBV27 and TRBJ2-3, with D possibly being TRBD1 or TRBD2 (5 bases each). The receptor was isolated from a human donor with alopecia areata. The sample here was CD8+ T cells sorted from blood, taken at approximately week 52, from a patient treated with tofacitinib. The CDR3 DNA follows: TGTGCCAGCAGTTTAGGGGGACGGAGCACAGATACGCAGTATTTT. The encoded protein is CASSLGGRSTDTQYF.